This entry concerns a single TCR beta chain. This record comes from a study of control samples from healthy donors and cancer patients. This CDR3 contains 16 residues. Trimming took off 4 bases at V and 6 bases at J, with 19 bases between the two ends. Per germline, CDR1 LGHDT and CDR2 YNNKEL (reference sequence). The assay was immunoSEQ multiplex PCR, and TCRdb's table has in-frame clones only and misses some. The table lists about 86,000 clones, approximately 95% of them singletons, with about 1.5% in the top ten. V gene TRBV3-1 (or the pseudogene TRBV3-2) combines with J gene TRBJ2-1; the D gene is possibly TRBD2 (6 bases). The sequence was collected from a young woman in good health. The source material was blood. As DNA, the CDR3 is TGTGCCAGCAGCCGGGATTTTAGGGAGGATAGCAATGAGCAGTTCTTC. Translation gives CASSRDFREDSNEQFF.